The next 18 T cell receptor beta chains were all read from a single sample in a study of cytomegalovirus exposure and HLA in healthy donors. PCR was performed using 60 Vbeta and 13 Jbeta primers. TCRdb keeps only in-frame clones here, not all; method: immunoSEQ multiplex PCR. Among roughly 250,000 clones listed, under 90% were seen once. The sample was PBMCs. The receptors here all came from a girl between 2 and 10 years old in good health and CMV-seronegative.

This clone appeared once. The chain couples TRBV10-3 to TRBJ2-5; 7 positions agree with TRBD1. The CDR3 extends over 13 amino acids. V shed 6 bases and J 2 bases; nucleotides not matched to a gene: 3. CDR1 is ENHRY and CDR2 is SYGVKD in the germline V gene. The CDR3 nucleotides read TGTGCCATCAGAAGACAGGGTCAAGAGACCCAGTACTTC. It translates to CAIRRQGQETQYF.

This clone occurred once. The chain links TRBV2 to TRBJ2-7, with TRBD1 matching over 7 bases. The ends lost 3 bases at V and 3 bases at J; junction bases unmatched: 5. CDR3 length: 14 amino acids. Germline CDR1 reads SNHLY; CDR2 reads FYNNEI. CDR3 DNA sequence: TGTGCCAGCAGTGATCGGGCAGGGGGCTACGAGCAGTACTTC. Protein product: CASSDRAGGYEQYF.

This chain links TRBV9 with TRBJ2-1; maybe TRBD2 (5 bases). The CDR3 covers 11 residues. Per germline, CDR1 SGDLS and CDR2 YYNGEE. Trimming took 7 bases from V and 5 from J, leaving 7 bases between them. The CDR3 DNA reads TGTGCCAGCGAGGAGGACAATGAGCAGTTCTTC. This codes for CASEEDNEQFF.

V is TRBV27 and J is TRBJ2-7, with 11 positions matching TRBD2. The germline gives CDR1 MNHEY, CDR2 SMNVEV (reference sequence). The CDR3 extends over 15 amino acids. Unmatched junction bases numbered 5, after V lost 0 bases and J lost 7 bases. DNA of the CDR3: TGTGCCAGCAGTTTATCTACTAGCGGGAGCGGTGAGCAGTACTTC. Translated: CASSLSTSGSGEQYF.

CDR3 region: CSATGTGVEKLFF. CDR3 nucleotides: TGCAGCGCGACCGGGACAGGGGTGGAAAAACTGTTTTTT. The chain employs TRBV29-1 and TRBJ1-4, with 10 bases identical to TRBD1. Looked up from germline, CDR1 is SQVTM and CDR2 is ANQGSEA. The CDR3 consists of 13 residues. Trimming took 7 bases from V and 8 from J; bases not matched to a gene: 7.

The DNA for the CDR3 is TGTGCCAGCTGGGCAGGCGTCTATGGCTACACCTTC. It specifies CASWAGVYGYTF. The V call is TRBV6-1, the J call TRBJ1-2; D is uncertain. Between the trimmed V and J ends, which lost 8 bases and 4 bases, there was a span of 11 bases. This CDR3 comprises 12 residues. Germline CDR1 is MNHNS and CDR2 is SASEGT.

Only a few counts were recorded for this clone. The CDR3 loop is CASSLLGGSQETQYF. The CDR3 bases are TGTGCCAGCAGTTTACTGGGGGGATCACAAGAGACCCAGTACTTC. The chain is built from TRBV27 and TRBJ2-5; possible D gene TRBD2, 6 bases. Germline loops: CDR1 MNHEY, CDR2 SMNVEV (reference sequence). CDR3 length equals 15 residues. V was clipped by 2 bases and J by 2 bases, with 12 bases between them.

The chain employs TRBV28 and TRBJ1-3; D is uncertain. There are 15 residues in the CDR3. V shed 10 bases and J shed 0 bases, with 16 bases lying between them. Germline CDR1 MDHEN, CDR2 SYDVKM. The CDR3 DNA follows: TGTGCCACCCTAGGGCGGGCCGTCTCTGGAAACACCATATATTTT. It encodes CATLGRAVSGNTIYF.

V is TRBV6-1 and J is TRBJ1-5; TRBD1 is a possible D gene (5 bases). The germline V gene encodes CDR1 MNHNS and CDR2 SASEGT. CDR3 length: 14 amino acids. Trimming took off 7 bases at V and 7 bases at J, with 17 bases between the two ends. The CDR3 region is CASTGTGGYQPQHF. DNA for the CDR3: TGTGCCAGCACTGGGACCGGGGGGTACCAGCCCCAGCATTTT.

The sample holds a few counts of this clone. The CDR3 loop reads CASSLDPATGSYTF. The CDR3 DNA sequence: TGCGCCAGCAGCTTGGACCCCGCGACAGGATCCTACACCTTC. V is TRBV5-1 and J is TRBJ1-2; a possible D gene is TRBD1 (6 bases). Trimming removed 0 bases at V and 10 bases at J, with 16 bases between. The length of the CDR3 is 14 residues. CDR1 and CDR2 (germline): SGHRS, YFSETQ.

The chain has TRBV27 and TRBJ2-7; 7 positions agree with TRBD1. Germline trimming cut 5 bases from V and 1 base from J; bases unmatched to any gene: 5. The CDR3 length is 14 residues. Looked up from germline, CDR1 is MNHEY and CDR2 is SMNVEV (reference sequence). CDR3 in amino acids: CASSPYRGSYEQYF. The CDR3 region has the DNA TGTGCCAGCAGTCCCTACAGGGGATCCTACGAGCAGTACTTC.

V gene TRBV7-6 combines with J gene TRBJ2-1, with a weak D call TRBD1 (6 bases). With 6 bases removed from V and 7 bases from J, the gap between germline ends came to 22 bases. Germline V gene sequence: CDR1 SGHVS, CDR2 FNYEAQ. The CDR3 sequence is 16 residues long. CDR3 DNA sequence: TGTGCCAGCAGGGATCAGTTAGGGGGAAGAACAAATGAGCAGTTCTTC. It translates to CASRDQLGGRTNEQFF.

This clone was recorded only once. The CDR3 reads CASSLVGGGPPFGTQYF. CDR3 coding DNA: TGCGCCAGCAGCTTGGTTGGCGGGGGGCCGCCTTTTGGGACCCAGTACTTC. V gene TRBV5-1 combines with J gene TRBJ2-5, with 8 bases identical to TRBD2. In germline, CDR1 is SGHRS, CDR2 YFSETQ. This CDR3 has 17 amino acids. The junction had 14 bases not matched to a gene; V was cut back by 0 bases and J by 7 bases. Filled out from reference TRBV5-1 and TRBJ2-5, the complete variable domain reads KAGVTQTPRYLIKTRGQQVTLSCSPISGHRSVSWYQQTPGQGLQFLFEYFSETQRNKGNFPGRFSGRQFSNSRSEMNVSTLELGDSALYLCASSLVGGGPPFGTQYFGPGTRLLVL.

This CDR3 reads CASRRGRESSYEQYF. DNA of the CDR3: TGTGCCAGCAGGAGGGGACGGGAGAGCTCCTACGAGCAGTACTTC. The chain couples TRBV6-1 to TRBJ2-7; tentatively, D is TRBD2 (6 bases). There are 15 residues in the CDR3. The germline V gene has CDR1 MNHNS and CDR2 SASEGT. V lost 6 bases, J lost 0 bases, and 15 bases lay in between.

In DNA, the CDR3 is TGTGCCAGTAGTGTAATACCGGGGTCCAATGAGCAGTTCTTC. It codes for CASSVIPGSNEQFF. The chain couples TRBV19 to TRBJ2-1, with D tentatively TRBD2 (5 bases). CDR3 length: 14 amino acids. The V gene's germline CDR1 is LNHDA and CDR2 SQIVND (reference sequence). V lost 5 bases to trimming and J lost 6 bases, with 14 bases between them.

The chain uses TRBV6-5 and TRBJ1-2; 8 bases map to TRBD1. The CDR3 contains 15 residues. In germline, CDR1 is MNHEY, CDR2 SVGAGI. The V gene end was trimmed by 7 bases and the J gene end by 4 bases; junction bases not matched to a gene: 11. The CDR3 DNA reads as TGTGCCAGCACTTCGACAGGGGAAGAGGGCTATGGCTACACCTTC. It yields the protein CASTSTGEEGYGYTF.

In the case of this clone: The junction departs from germline at one end; a sequencing error may be responsible. Additional DNA sequences in this sample encode the identical CDR3. The genes are TRBV28 and TRBJ1-2; D is possibly TRBD1 (6 bases). Germline V gives CDR1 MDHEN, CDR2 SYDVKM. The CDR3 extends over 13 amino acids. The CDR3 is CATWTESSYGYTF. The CDR3 nucleotides read TGCGCCACCTGGACAGAGTCCTCCTATGGCTACACCTTC.

V gene TRBV11-2 combines with J gene TRBJ2-1; D is undetermined. V lost 3 bases to trimming and J lost 0 bases, with 9 bases between them. This CDR3 has 15 residues. Germline loops: CDR1 SGHAT, CDR2 FQNNGV. The CDR3 is CASSFRVSSYNEQFF. The CDR3 DNA sequence: TGTGCCAGCAGCTTTCGCGTGAGCTCCTACAATGAGCAGTTCTTC.